This entry concerns a single T cell receptor beta chain. This specimen belongs to a study of technical replicates of blood from four donors. CDR3 length: 17 amino acids. V was trimmed by 3 bases and J by 0 bases, leaving 12 bases between them. Here immunoSEQ multiplex PCR was the method, and the copy in TCRdb shows in-frame clones only, minus some. The profile shows under 70,000 clones, 90% to 95% of them singletons. Sequenced sample: PBMCs. This chain uses TRBV23-1 with TRBJ1-6; weak D call: TRBD1 (6 bases). TRBV23-1 is known as an ORF, though its function is uncertain. The receptor was isolated from a human donor in good health. Some clones in this sample may be carry-over from other donors' samples. The CDR3 nucleotides are TGCGCCAGCAGTCAGGGGGGGCGGAGCTCCTATAATTCACCCCTCCACTTT. Amino acid sequence: CASSQGGRSSYNSPLHF.